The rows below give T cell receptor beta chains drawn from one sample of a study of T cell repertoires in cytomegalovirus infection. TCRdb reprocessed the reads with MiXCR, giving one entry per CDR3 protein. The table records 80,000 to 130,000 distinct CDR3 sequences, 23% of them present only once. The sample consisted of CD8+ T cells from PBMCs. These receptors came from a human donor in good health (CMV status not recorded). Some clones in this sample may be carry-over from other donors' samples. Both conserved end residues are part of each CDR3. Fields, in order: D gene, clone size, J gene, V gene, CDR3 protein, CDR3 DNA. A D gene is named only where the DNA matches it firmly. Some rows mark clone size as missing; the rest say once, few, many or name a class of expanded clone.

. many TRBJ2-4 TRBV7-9 CASSLAQGQNIQYF TGTGCCAGCAGCTTAGCCCAGGGGCAAAACATTCAGTACTTC
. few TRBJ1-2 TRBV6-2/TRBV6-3 CASSYSIYGYTF TGTGCCAGCAGTTACTCGATCTATGGCTACACCTTC
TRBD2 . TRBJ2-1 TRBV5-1 CASSPGTSAYNEQFF TGCGCCAGCAGCCCCGGGACTAGCGCTTACAATGAGCAGTTCTTC
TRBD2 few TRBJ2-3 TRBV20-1 CSAPRRAGVDTQYF TGCAGTGCCCCCCGGCGAGCGGGAGTGGATACGCAGTATTTT
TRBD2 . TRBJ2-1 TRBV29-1 CSVGGTSGYNEQFF TGCAGCGTTGGTGGGACTAGCGGTTACAATGAGCAGTTCTTC
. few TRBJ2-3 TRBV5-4 CASSALGNTQYF TGTGCCAGCAGCGCCTTAGGAAATACGCAGTATTTT
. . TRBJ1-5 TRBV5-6 CASSPHGGSNQPQHF TGTGCCAGCAGCCCCCACGGGGGTTCCAATCAGCCCCAGCATTTT
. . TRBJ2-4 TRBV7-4 CASSLGGGYPRDIQYF TGTGCCAGCAGCTTAGGGGGGGGCTACCCGAGGGACATTCAGTACTTC
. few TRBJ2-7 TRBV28 CASSLVNSNYEQYF TGTGCCAGCAGTTTGGTAAACAGCAACTACGAGCAGTACTTC
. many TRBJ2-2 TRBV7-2 CASSLAVTGELFF TGTGCCAGCAGCTTAGCAGTTACCGGGGAGCTGTTTTTT
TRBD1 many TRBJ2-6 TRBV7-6 CASSLTPGTGSGANVLTF TGTGCCAGCAGCTTAACTCCCGGGACAGGGTCTGGGGCCAACGTCCTGACTTTC
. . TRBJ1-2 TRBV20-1 CSARGGGHLNGNYGYTF TGCAGTGCTAGGGGGGGGGGACACCTCAATGGAAACTATGGCTACACCTTC
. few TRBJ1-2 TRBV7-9 CASSPPTGRANYGYTF TGTGCCAGCAGCCCACCCACCGGGAGAGCTAACTATGGCTACACCTTC
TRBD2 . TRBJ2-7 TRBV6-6 CASSSGLAGDYEQYF TGTGCCAGCAGTTCCGGACTAGCGGGAGACTACGAGCAGTACTTC
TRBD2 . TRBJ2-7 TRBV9 CASSVGGRADSYEQYF TGTGCCAGCAGCGTAGGCGGGAGGGCAGACTCCTACGAGCAGTACTTC
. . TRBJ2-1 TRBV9 CASSVGSGTSISYNEQFF TGTGCCAGCAGCGTAGGTTCGGGGACTTCTATCTCCTACAATGAGCAGTTCTTC
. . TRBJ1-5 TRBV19 CASSIVPFTGQPPQPQHF TGTGCCAGTAGTATAGTTCCCTTCACTGGGCAGCCTCCGCAGCCCCAGCATTTT
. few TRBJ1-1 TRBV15 CATCGGLMNTEAFF TGTGCCACCTGCGGGGGCCTCATGAACACTGAAGCTTTCTTT
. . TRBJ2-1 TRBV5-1 CASSLTGPTYNEQFF TGCGCCAGCAGCTTGACGGGACCGACGTACAATGAGCAGTTCTTC
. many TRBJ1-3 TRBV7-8 CASSLGQASGNTIYF TGTGCCAGCAGCTTGGGTCAGGCGTCTGGAAACACCATATATTTT
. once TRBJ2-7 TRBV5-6 CASSLEDHSYEQYF TGTGCCAGCAGCTTGGAGGATCACTCCTACGAGCAGTACTTC
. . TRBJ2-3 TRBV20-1 CSVTGGGSTDTQYF TGCAGTGTCACGGGGGGCGGGAGTACAGATACGCAGTATTTT
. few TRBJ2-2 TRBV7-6 CASSLELVAGELFF TGTGCCAGCAGCTTAGAGTTAGTGGCCGGGGAGCTGTTTTTT
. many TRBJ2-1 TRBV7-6 CASSRGSGDNEQFF TGTGCCAGCAGCCGGGGGTCGGGTGACAATGAGCAGTTCTTC
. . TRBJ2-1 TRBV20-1 CSASGGGAGFEQFF TGCAGTGCTAGTGGTGGGGGGGCAGGATTTGAGCAGTTCTTC
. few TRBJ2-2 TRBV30 CAWSVQDPGELFF TGTGCCTGGAGTGTACAAGATCCCGGGGAGCTGTTTTTT
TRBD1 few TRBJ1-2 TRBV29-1 CSVEVGTGMGFGYTF TGCAGCGTTGAAGTAGGGACAGGAATGGGCTTTGGCTACACCTTC
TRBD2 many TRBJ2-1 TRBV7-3 CASSPSGTSGPVDEQFF TGTGCCAGCAGTCCTTCCGGGACTAGCGGACCAGTGGATGAGCAGTTCTTC
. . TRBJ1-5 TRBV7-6 CASSLAEGSQPQHF TGTGCCAGCAGCTTAGCCGAGGGATCTCAGCCCCAGCATTTT
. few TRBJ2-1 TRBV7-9 CASSPLRGGSSYNEQFF TGTGCCAGCAGCCCGCTCAGGGGTGGGAGCTCCTACAATGAGCAGTTCTTC
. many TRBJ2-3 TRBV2 CASSGQEGGLTDTQYF TGTGCCAGCAGCGGTCAGGAGGGAGGTCTCACAGATACGCAGTATTTT
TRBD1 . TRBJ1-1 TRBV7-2 CASRTGMNTEAFF TGTGCCAGCAGGACAGGGATGAACACTGAAGCTTTCTTT
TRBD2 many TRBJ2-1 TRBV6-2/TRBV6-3 CASSYGASGSLEQFF TGTGCCAGCAGTTACGGGGCTAGCGGGAGTCTCGAGCAGTTCTTC
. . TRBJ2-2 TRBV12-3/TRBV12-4 CAPRDPRTGELFF TGTGCCCCCCGGGACCCACGCACCGGGGAGCTGTTTTTT
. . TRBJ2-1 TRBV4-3 CASSREFSNSYNEQFF TGCGCCAGCAGCCGGGAGTTCTCTAACTCCTACAATGAGCAGTTCTTC